This T cell receptor (beta chain) is drawn from a study of blood T cell repertoires in COVID-19. Data came from immunoSEQ multiplex PCR; TCRdb stores just in-frame clones and leaves some out. Of some 200,000 clones listed, 89% were seen once; the top ten hold approximately 8.2%. Germline CDR1 SGDLS, CDR2 YYNGEE. The CDR3 contains 13 residues. Between the trimmed V and J ends, which lost 7 bases and 7 bases, there was a span of 15 bases. This TCR was recovered from a young woman who had recovered from COVID-19. The gene calls are TRBV9 and TRBJ2-4, with D tentatively TRBD2 (5 bases). The source material was PBMCs or T cells enriched from blood (not recorded which). CDR3 sequence: CASSPPGMNIQYF. CDR3 bases: TGTGCCAGCTCCCCACCGGGGATGAACATTCAGTACTTC.